These T cell receptor beta chains were read from a single sample in a study of early T cells in non-severe SARS-CoV-2 infection. One entry per CDR3 protein, called by TCRdb with MiXCR from the 5' RACE reads. This table has 64,000 or so distinct CDR3 sequences, around 12% appearing once. The source material was whole blood. The receptors come from an adult who was a healthcare worker with PCR-confirmed SARS-CoV-2 infection or an uninfected control (not recorded which). Each CDR3 is given without its conserved first and last residue.

TRBV6-1 | ASTLPSGGTNQPQH
TRBV2 | ASCGAGELF
TRBV19 | ASSQLDRADYGYT
TRBV12-3/TRBV12-4 | ASSSRWGTGGNGELF
TRBV5-5 | ASSRALGGTEAF
TRBV4-1 | ASSQAVSGAGYNEQF
TRBV6-6 | ASKDGLGEKLF
TRBV2 | ASSRVYEQY
TRBV11-2 | ASSLSRPPDTQY
TRBV29-1 | SVEDPGRGDYEQY
TRBV19 | ASSLQQSDEKLF
TRBV5-1 | ASSLGPGDPYEQY
TRBV7-2 | ASSVLGPDTQY
TRBV2 | ASRTGGDTQY
TRBV5-1 | ASSNSGANTGELF
TRBV18 | ASSQQRQSSGNTIY
TRBV5-1 | ASSPGDMSSGANVLT
TRBV6-6 | ASSYGGTGKNEQF
TRBV19 | ASSIFLGGNTGELF
TRBV27 | ASSYRGPNTEAF
TRBV4-1 | ASSQARTRSYEQY
TRBV6-6 | ASSPRAGGEQF
TRBV25-1 | ASSGTGTLYEQY
TRBV7-6 | ASSSRTGANTEAF
TRBV11-2 | ASSSSRDSYSPLH
TRBV6-5 | ASKPYSHTEAF
TRBV18 | ASSPSPGEQY
TRBV5-1 | ASRMGPAGEETQY
TRBV29-1 | SGTENTEAF
TRBV24-1 | ATRPVPGQDLNEKLF
TRBV9 | ASSGDSISEAF
TRBV2 | ASSPSPGGLETQY
TRBV7-2 | ASSSSLNTEAF
TRBV6-5 | ASSRDSAYEQY
TRBV6-6 | ASLPGGPTDTQY
TRBV7-9 | ASSRPSGSSYEQY
TRBV29-1 | SVADRKRNTIY
TRBV12-3/TRBV12-4 | ASSFGDPGTEAF
TRBV2 | AGGQSINEKLF
TRBV19 | ASSMGAQGGSRRLGYT
TRBV27 | ASSLEGAGANVLT
TRBV18 | ATLTVTGANVLT
TRBV3-1 | ASSPSRSPVSGANVLT
TRBV7-9 | ASSYTGDEQY
TRBV7-2 | ASSLGGNTGELF
TRBV5-1 | ASSFNSGREATNEKLF
TRBV20-1 | SATKPLGGRYEQY
TRBV9 | ASSVGGIEQF
TRBV12-3/TRBV12-4 | ASSFQQGYEQY
TRBV20-1 | SASSRGTGSSYEQY
TRBV7-2 | ASSSGQGNTGELF
TRBV19 | ASSTRQVHYGYT
TRBV7-2 | ASSQVRSYNEQF
TRBV2 | ASSAQRNTGELF
TRBV10-1 | ASREGKDSEQY